The clone carrying this TCR beta chain showed up many times. The antigen is not known. TCR beta CDR3 regions were amplified from RNA. First-round RT-PCR of the TCR CDR3 relied on the HTBI primer set. In TCRdb, the multiplex PCR reads were re-called with MiXCR into one record per CDR3 protein. Here the sample spans around 260,000 distinct CDR3 sequences, about 25% being singletons. A sample of blood taken at first hyperthyroidism diagnosis preceded any ophthalmopathy symptoms. This specimen comes from a study of T cells in Graves' hyperthyroidism and ophthalmopathy. Findings and caveats of the study: In simple terms, a model built on 13 V-J features told ophthalmopathy apart from stable hyperthyroidism. Appearing also in blood were most of the thyroid clonotypes expanded above 0.001.

Trimming removed 2 bases from V and 4 bases from J, with 6 bases in between. This CDR3 is 13 amino acids long. Germline-derived CDR1 and CDR2 are SEHNR and FQNEAQ (reference sequence). The V and J genes are TRBV7-9 and TRBJ1-5; D is uncertain. The sample consisted of blood. The origin of this receptor is a man aged 35-49 years with Graves' hyperthyroidism that later progressed to Graves' ophthalmopathy. The CDR3 DNA sequence: TGTGCCAGCAGCTTAAACATAAATCAGCCCCAGCATTTT. Translating gives CASSLNINQPQHF.